The source of this T cell receptor (beta chain) is a study of blood T cell repertoires in COVID-19. The CDR3 covers 14 residues. Germline values: CDR1 SGHTA, CDR2 FQGNSA. V lost 2 bases to trimming and J lost 6 bases, with 14 bases between them. Symptom resolution, clearance, or two negative PCRs marked the recovered donors of Cohort 3. In the source study's methods: Researchers report that nucleated cell counts were estimated from reference gene primer amplification. Only in-frame clones appear in the TCRdb table, and some are missing; sequencing was by immunoSEQ multiplex PCR. The DNA was the basis for D and trimming; V, J and clone size are from that table. Of under 450,000 clones detected, 83% appear once; the ten largest clones hold less than 6%.

The sequencing sample was made of PBMCs or T cells enriched from blood (not recorded which). The chain is built from TRBV7-2 and TRBJ2-7; possible D gene TRBD1, 6 bases. The sequence derives from a woman in her fifties or sixties who had recovered from COVID-19. The DNA of the CDR3 is TGTGCCAGCAGCTTATCCAGGGGCGGGCTCGAGCAGTACTTC. It encodes CASSLSRGGLEQYF.